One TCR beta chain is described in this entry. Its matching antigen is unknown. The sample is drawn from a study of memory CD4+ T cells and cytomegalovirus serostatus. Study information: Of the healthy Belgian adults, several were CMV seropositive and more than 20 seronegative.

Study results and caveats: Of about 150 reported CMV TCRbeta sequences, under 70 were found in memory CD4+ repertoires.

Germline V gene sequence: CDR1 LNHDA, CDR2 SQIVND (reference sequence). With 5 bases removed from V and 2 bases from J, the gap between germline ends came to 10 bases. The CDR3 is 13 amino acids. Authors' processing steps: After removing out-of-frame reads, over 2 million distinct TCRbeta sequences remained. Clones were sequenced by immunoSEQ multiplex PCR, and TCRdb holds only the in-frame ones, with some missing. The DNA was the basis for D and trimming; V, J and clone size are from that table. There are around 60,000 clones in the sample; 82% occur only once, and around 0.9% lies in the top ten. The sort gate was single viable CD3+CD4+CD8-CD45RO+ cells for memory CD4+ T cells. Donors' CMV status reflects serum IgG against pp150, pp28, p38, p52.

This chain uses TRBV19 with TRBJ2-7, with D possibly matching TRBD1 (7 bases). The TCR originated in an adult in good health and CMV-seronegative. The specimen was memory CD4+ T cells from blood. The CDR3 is CASSPGGPYEQYF. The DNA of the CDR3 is TGTGCCAGTAGTCCAGGGGGGCCCTACGAGCAGTACTTC.